These 10 T cell receptor beta chains share one sample of origin, sequenced in a study of a mutant IDH1 vaccine in newly diagnosed glioma. Time point here: baseline, week 1 (first vaccination visit). The treatment is: pre-vaccination baseline after standard-of-care therapy. The table came from immunoSEQ multiplex PCR; TCRdb's copy has only in-frame clones and leaves some out. The table shows about 100,000 clones, with about four fifths occurring only once. The sequencing used PBMCs, collected from a glioma patient treated with radiotherapy, temozolomide or both. Receptors originate from a man aged 35 to 55 with glioma.

V usage is TRBV7-3 and J usage is TRBJ1-2; 11 nucleotides align to TRBD1. Trimming removed 5 bases from V and 6 bases from J; junction bases left unmatched: 5. The CDR3 has 14 amino acids. CDR1 is SGHTA and CDR2 is FQGTGA in the germline V gene. The CDR3 sequence: CASSVGQGAHGYTF. The CDR3 bases are TGTGCCAGCAGCGTTGGACAGGGGGCGCATGGCTACACCTTC.

A single count supports this clone. The J gene is TRBJ2-1, the V gene TRBV7-9; D is uncertain. Germline V gene lookup returns CDR1 SEHNR and CDR2 FQNEAQ (reference sequence). The CDR3 is 13 amino acids. V lost 5 bases to trimming and J lost 10 bases, with 15 bases between them. CDR3 residues: CASSPRTPSEQFF. The CDR3 nucleotides read TGTGCCAGCAGCCCGAGGACCCCCAGCGAGCAGTTCTTC. The full variable domain, its missing parts supplied by reference TRBV7-9 and TRBJ2-1, is DTGVSQNPRHKITKRGQNVTFRCDPISEHNRLYWYRQTLGQGPEFLTYFQNEAQLEKSRLLSDRFSAERPKGSFSTLEIQRTEQGDSAMYLCASSPRTPSEQFFGPGTRLTVL.

The chain combines TRBV5-1 with TRBJ2-7, with 8 bases identical to TRBD1. Germline trimming cut 1 base from V and 2 bases from J; bases unmatched to any gene: 8. Germline V gene data show CDR1 as SGHRS and CDR2 as YFSETQ. CDR3 size: 16 residues. The CDR3 DNA sequence: TGCGCCAGCAGCTTGCTAGGTGGGACAGGACCCTACGAGCAGTACTTC. Translating gives CASSLLGGTGPYEQYF.

The chain couples TRBV14 to TRBJ1-1; D is perhaps TRBD1 (5 bases). This CDR3 is built from 16 residues. V dropped 4 bases and J dropped 1 base, with 16 bases sitting between them. Germline V lookup: CDR1 SGHDN, CDR2 FVKESK. DNA of the CDR3: TGTGCCAGCAGCCCAAGCAGGGAAGGCAGGAACACTGAAGCTTTCTTT. Residues: CASSPSREGRNTEAFF.

The chain uses TRBV5-8 and TRBJ2-7; a possible D gene is TRBD1 (5 bases). CDR1 and CDR2 from the germline V gene are SGHTS and YDEGEE. Trimming removed 3 bases at V and 3 bases at J, with 16 bases between. CDR3 length equals 15 residues. The CDR3 here is CASSSLRGSGYEQYF. The DNA of the CDR3 is TGTGCCAGCAGCTCCCTTAGGGGTTCCGGCTACGAGCAGTACTTC.

V and J are TRBV7-8 and TRBJ1-5, with a possible D match to TRBD1 (5 bases). This CDR3 has 13 amino acids. Trimming took 4 bases from V and 6 from J, leaving 10 bases between them. CDR1 is SGHVS, CDR2 FQNEAQ, per germline. For the CDR3, the DNA is TGTGCCAGCAGCTCCTCAGGGAGTCAGCCCCAGCATTTT. It specifies CASSSSGSQPQHF.

V is TRBV14 and J is TRBJ1-2; TRBD1 might be the D (6 bases). V was clipped by 0 bases and J by 6 bases, with 14 bases between them. Germline lookup yields CDR1 SGHDN and CDR2 FVKESK. CDR3 length: 15 residues. CDR3 nucleotides: TGTGCCAGCAGCCAAGATTTTTACAGGGCCCATGGCTACACCTTC. Encoded protein: CASSQDFYRAHGYTF.

The chain joins TRBV19 to TRBJ2-7; 8 bases are shared with TRBD2. V lost 8 bases and J lost 3; bases outside the gene matches: 6. This CDR3 comprises 13 residues. CDR1 is LNHDA, CDR2 SQIVND, per germline (reference sequence). DNA for the CDR3: TGTGCCAGTGGTCCGGGGGGGAACTACGAGCAGTACTTC. Its translation: CASGPGGNYEQYF.

This chain joins TRBV15 and TRBJ1-2; D is unclear. The CDR3 has 14 amino acids. The V end was cut by 0 bases, the J end by 6 bases, with 11 bases between. Germline V CDR1 and CDR2: LNHNV, YYDKDF (reference sequence). The CDR3 nucleotides are TGTGCCACCAGCAGAGAGTACAGCAAGGATGGCTACACCTTC. Translating it yields CATSREYSKDGYTF.

This chain uses TRBV19 with TRBJ2-5; 8 positions match TRBD1. The CDR3 totals 12 residues. From germline, CDR1 is LNHDA and CDR2 SQIVND (reference sequence). Unmatched junction bases numbered 5, after V lost 10 bases and J lost 4 bases. In DNA, the CDR3 is TGTGCCACCAGGGGGCTCGGAGAGACCCAGTACTTC. This sequence encodes CATRGLGETQYF.